These 25 T cell receptor beta chains originate from one sample sequenced in a study of blood T cell repertoires in COVID-19 (dated by TCRdb to the early 2020s). Library prep was done by the immunoSEQ multiplex PCR assay. Imported from immuneACCESS, the table was reduced by TCRdb to in-frame sequences with V and J called. These copies leave out some clones; in studies compared against another copy, an unresolved V gene accounts for under half, and the cause of the remainder is not known. Across this sample there are a few hundred thousand clones, with 90% seen only once. The ten top clones hold less than 0.75% of the sample. Sequencing was performed on PBMCs or T cells enriched from blood (not recorded which). These TCRs come from a man younger than 35 who had recovered from COVID-19.

CDR3 in amino acids: CASSLSGSAYEQYF. CDR3 sequence (DNA): TGTGCCAGCAGTTTGAGCGGCTCAGCCTACGAGCAGTACTTC. V usage is TRBV28 and J usage is TRBJ2-7; tentative D call: TRBD2 (5 bases). CDR1 is MDHEN, CDR2 SYDVKM, per germline. Trimming left V 3 bases short and J 2 bases short, with 11 bases between. The CDR3 contains 14 residues.

This clone occurred once. The rearrangement uses TRBV5-1 and TRBJ2-5; TRBD2 aligns across 8 bases. The CDR3 spans 15 residues. Trimming removed 0 bases from V and 5 bases from J; junction bases left unmatched: 6. Germline CDR1 reads SGHRS; CDR2 reads YFSETQ. The CDR3 protein is CASSLESTSAETQYF. The CDR3 DNA sequence: TGCGCCAGCAGCTTGGAGTCGACTAGCGCGGAGACCCAGTACTTC. The full variable domain, its missing parts supplied by reference TRBV5-1 and TRBJ2-5, is KAGVTQTPRYLIKTRGQQVTLSCSPISGHRSVSWYQQTPGQGLQFLFEYFSETQRNKGNFPGRFSGRQFSNSRSEMNVSTLELGDSALYLCASSLESTSAETQYFGPGTRLLVL.

V and J are TRBV30 and TRBJ1-5; the match to TRBD1 covers 7 bases. There are 13 residues in the CDR3. The germline CDR1 and CDR2 sequences are GTSNPN and SVGIG (reference sequence). J lost 7 bases, V lost 3 bases, and 6 bases had no gene match. DNA of the CDR3: TGTGCCTGGAGCCAGGGGGTGATCCAGCCCCAGCATTTT. Its translation: CAWSQGVIQPQHF. Looking up the rest from reference TRBV30 and TRBJ1-5 gives the full variable domain: SQTIHQWPATLVQPVGSPLSLECTVEGTSNPNLYWYRQAAGRGLQLLFYSVGIGQISSEVPQNLSASRPQDRQFILSSKKLLLSDSGFYLCAWSQGVIQPQHFGDGTRLSIL.

This clone was counted a single time. The chain has TRBV19 and TRBJ2-7; 13 positions match TRBD2. The trim removed 5 bases at V and 2 bases at J, leaving 3 bases unmatched. The CDR3 is made up of 15 amino acids. Germline assignment: CDR1 LNHDA and CDR2 SQIVND (reference sequence). CDR3 DNA sequence: TGTGCCAGTAGTCAACTAGCGGGGGGGGCCTACGAGCAGTACTTC. It encodes CASSQLAGGAYEQYF.

This sequence joins TRBV7-9 and TRBJ2-5, with D perhaps matching TRBD1 (5 bases). V was pared by 5 bases and J by 3 bases, with 19 bases between. The CDR3 is 16 amino acids. Germline V gene sequence: CDR1 SEHNR, CDR2 FQNEAQ (reference sequence). CDR3 region: CASSQGPGLVEETQYF. The CDR3 DNA is TGTGCCAGCAGCCAGGGTCCCGGGCTGGTAGAAGAGACCCAGTACTTC. Supplemented by reference TRBV7-9 and TRBJ2-5, the full variable domain reads DTGVSQNPRHKITKRGQNVTFRCDPISEHNRLYWYRQTLGQGPEFLTYFQNEAQLEKSRLLSDRFSAERPKGSFSTLEIQRTEQGDSAMYLCASSQGPGLVEETQYFGPGTRLLVL.

The gene calls are TRBV5-1 and TRBJ1-6; TRBD1 aligns across 8 bases. Germline V gives CDR1 SGHRS, CDR2 YFSETQ. With 1 base clipped from V and 10 bases from J, the junction kept 4 bases outside the gene matches. This CDR3 spans 14 amino acids. The CDR3 spells CASSLRTGNSPLHF. For the CDR3, the DNA is TGCGCCAGCAGCTTGAGGACAGGGAACTCACCCCTCCACTTT.

The chain carries TRBV7-2 and TRBJ1-2; TRBD1 is a possible D gene (6 bases). The CDR3 has 15 residues. V shed 1 base and J shed 4 bases, with 13 bases lying between them. The germline V gene encodes CDR1 SGHTA and CDR2 FQGNSA. CDR3 DNA sequence: TGTGCCAGCAGCTTAGGTCTCGGGACACTCTATGGCTACACCTTC. This gives the protein CASSLGLGTLYGYTF.

The chain couples TRBV11-2 to TRBJ2-1, with TRBD2 as a possible D gene (6 bases). Trimming left V 4 bases short and J 4 bases short, with 20 bases between. CDR1 and CDR2 from the germline V gene are SGHAT and FQNNGV. The CDR3 runs 17 residues. The CDR3 sequence is CASSSGLNSGVYNEQFF. CDR3 DNA: TGTGCCAGCAGCTCCGGACTAAACAGCGGAGTTTACAATGAGCAGTTCTTC.

The table lists this clone with a count of one. The genes are TRBV2 and TRBJ1-5; 8 bases are a match to TRBD1. Germline CDR1 reads SNHLY; CDR2 reads FYNNEI. The junction had 5 bases not matched to a gene; V was cut back by 3 bases and J by 7 bases. The length of the CDR3 is 14 residues. The CDR3 bases are TGTGCCAGCAGTGATCAGGGGGCTTGGCAGCCCCAGCATTTT. It yields the protein CASSDQGAWQPQHF.

This sequence joins TRBV5-4 and TRBJ2-3; 9 nucleotides align to TRBD1. This CDR3 comprises 16 residues. V lost 0 bases and J lost 9; bases outside the gene matches: 11. CDR1 is SGHNT and CDR2 is YYREEE in the germline V gene (reference sequence). CDR3 bases: TGTGCCAGCAGCTTGGAAGGGACAGGGCCTATAGGAACGCAGTATTTT. This codes for CASSLEGTGPIGTQYF. Combining the CDR3 with reference TRBV5-4 and TRBJ2-3 gives the whole variable domain ETGVTQSPTHLIKTRGQQVTLRCSSQSGHNTVSWYQQALGQGPQFIFQYYREEENGRGNFPPRFSGLQFPNYSSELNVNALELDDSALYLCASSLEGTGPIGTQYFGPGTRLTVL.

The chain joins TRBV27 to TRBJ1-2; the D gene is possibly TRBD1 (6 bases). The CDR3 covers 15 residues. Looked up from germline, CDR1 is MNHEY and CDR2 is SMNVEV (reference sequence). V was cut by 3 bases and J by 4 bases, with 15 bases left in between. CDR3 DNA sequence: TGTGCCAGCAGTTTGGGAACAGGGACGGGCTATGGCTACACCTTC. The encoded protein is CASSLGTGTGYGYTF.

This clone is a singleton in its sample. The rearrangement uses TRBV3-1 (or the pseudogene TRBV3-2) and TRBJ2-3, with 14 bases fitting TRBD2. Germline CDR1 is LGHDT and CDR2 is YNNKEL (reference sequence). The CDR3 totals 17 residues. J lost 2 bases, V lost 3 bases, and 4 bases had no gene match. The CDR3 region has the DNA TGTGCCAGCAGCCAGGGGACTAGCGGGAGATACACAGATACGCAGTATTTT. Its translation is CASSQGTSGRYTDTQYF.

This chain uses TRBV5-4 with TRBJ1-1; D might be TRBD1 (5 bases). Trimming took off 0 bases at V and 3 bases at J, with 9 bases between the two ends. The germline V gene has CDR1 SGHNT and CDR2 YYREEE (reference sequence). CDR3 length: 14 residues. The CDR3 DNA follows: TGTGCCAGCAGCTTGGTTTCGGGGGACACTGAAGCTTTCTTT. This encodes CASSLVSGDTEAFF.

V usage is TRBV27 and J usage is TRBJ2-7; 9 bases are shared with TRBD2. The CDR3 length is 15 residues. The trim removed 7 bases at V and 2 bases at J, leaving 9 bases unmatched. The V gene's germline CDR1 is MNHEY and CDR2 SMNVEV (reference sequence). The CDR3, as DNA: TGTGCCAGCACTACGGGGCTAGCGGGACCCTACGAGCAGTACTTC. Protein: CASTTGLAGPYEQYF.

The chain is built from TRBV7-9 and TRBJ2-5; 9 bases align to TRBD1. Germline values: CDR1 SEHNR, CDR2 FQNEAQ (reference sequence). V lost 5 bases to trimming and J lost 5 bases; unmatched junction nucleotides: 9. The length of the CDR3 is 15 residues. CDR3 bases: TGTGCCAGCAGCCCCAGACAGGGGGTAGGGGAGACCCAGTACTTC. This gives the protein CASSPRQGVGETQYF.

Here the CDR3 DNA reads TGCGCCAGCAGCTTGGAAGCAGGGGGCCGGTATAATTCACCCCTCCACTTT. It yields the protein CASSLEAGGRYNSPLHF. The rearrangement links TRBV5-1 to TRBJ1-6; 8 bases align to TRBD1. The germline V gene has CDR1 SGHRS and CDR2 YFSETQ. The V segment lost 0 bases and the J segment 4 bases; nucleotides outside the gene matches: 6. The length of the CDR3 is 17 residues.

This chain uses TRBV4-2 with TRBJ2-7, with unresolved D. V lost 1 base and J 2 bases, leaving 12 bases between the germline ends. Per germline, CDR1 LGHNA and CDR2 YNFKEQ. CDR3 size: 15 residues. CDR3 sequence: CASSQGVQAPYEQYF. The CDR3 nucleotides are TGTGCCAGCAGCCAAGGGGTGCAGGCACCCTACGAGCAGTACTTC.

In nucleotides, the CDR3 is TGTGCCAGCAGCGCGGACAGCAGCTCCTATAATTCACCCCTCCACTTT. Translated, it gives CASSADSSSYNSPLHF. The V gene is TRBV9, the J gene TRBJ1-6, with D perhaps TRBD1 (6 bases). Germline assignment: CDR1 SGDLS and CDR2 YYNGEE. Trimming removed 3 bases at V and 0 bases at J, with 10 bases between. This CDR3 region has 16 residues.

The rearrangement uses TRBV24-1 and TRBJ2-2, with 7 bases identical to TRBD1. The germline gives CDR1 KGHDR, CDR2 SFDVKD. This CDR3 has 16 residues. V shed 1 base, J shed 6 bases, and the junction held 7 bases outside the gene matches. CDR3 amino acids: CATSDFTGAVAGELFF. The CDR3, as DNA: TGTGCCACCAGTGATTTTACAGGGGCGGTGGCCGGGGAGCTGTTTTTT.

The chain combines TRBV5-1 with TRBJ2-1, with 9 bases fitting TRBD2. V shed 3 bases, J shed 4 bases, and the junction held 5 bases outside the gene matches. This CDR3 has 15 residues. Germline V lookup: CDR1 SGHRS, CDR2 YFSETQ. The CDR3: CASSSSGEPYNEQFF. CDR3 DNA sequence: TGCGCCAGCAGCTCTAGCGGGGAGCCTTACAATGAGCAGTTCTTC.

The V gene is TRBV28, the J gene TRBJ1-5; D perhaps matches TRBD1 (5 bases). This CDR3 has 14 amino acids. V was shortened by 4 bases and J by 4 bases, with 11 bases between the two germline ends. The V gene's germline CDR1 is MDHEN and CDR2 SYDVKM. The DNA of the CDR3 is TGTGCCAGCAGTTGCAGGGTAAGTAATCAGCCCCAGCATTTT. This sequence encodes CASSCRVSNQPQHF.

The J gene is TRBJ1-3, the V gene TRBV11-2; D is unresolved. The CDR3 extends over 16 amino acids. Germline V gene lookup returns CDR1 SGHAT and CDR2 FQNNGV. Trimming took 3 bases from V and 0 from J, leaving 12 bases between them. Here the CDR3 reads CASSFSGSNSGNTIYF. Written as DNA, the CDR3 is TGTGCCAGCAGCTTCTCCGGGTCCAACTCTGGAAACACCATATATTTT.

The chain is built from TRBV28 and TRBJ2-7, with 9 bases aligning to TRBD2. Germline V gives CDR1 MDHEN, CDR2 SYDVKM. The V and J ends lost 6 bases and 7 bases, in that order; junction bases with no gene match: 22. The CDR3 contains 18 residues. CDR3 residues: CASSKPLGTSRTVYEQYF. DNA for the CDR3: TGTGCCAGCAGCAAACCCCTCGGGACTAGCCGTACCGTCTATGAGCAGTACTTC. Full variable domain (remainder filled in from reference TRBV28 and TRBJ2-7): DVKVTQSSRYLVKRTGEKVFLECVQDMDHENMFWYRQDPGLGLRLIYFSYDVKMKEKGDIPEGYSVSREKKERFSLILESASTNQTSMYLCASSKPLGTSRTVYEQYFGPGTRLTVT.

V and J are TRBV7-9 and TRBJ1-2; no definite D call. Germline lookup yields CDR1 SEHNR and CDR2 FQNEAQ (reference sequence). Trimming took 2 bases from V and 7 from J, leaving 11 bases between them. The CDR3 extends over 13 amino acids. CDR3 in DNA: TGTGCCAGCAGCTTAAGCTTGGTCGGTGGCTACACCTTC. The encoded protein is CASSLSLVGGYTF. The whole variable domain, filled in from reference TRBV7-9 and TRBJ1-2, reads DTGVSQNPRHKITKRGQNVTFRCDPISEHNRLYWYRQTLGQGPEFLTYFQNEAQLEKSRLLSDRFSAERPKGSFSTLEIQRTEQGDSAMYLCASSLSLVGGYTFGSGTRLTVV.

CDR3 in DNA: TGTGCCAGTAGTATAGTTCAGCGGGAGGCAGGGGCCAACGTCCTGACTTTC. Protein: CASSIVQREAGANVLTF. The rearrangement joins TRBV19 to TRBJ2-6, with 9 bases that match TRBD2. The CDR3 consists of 17 residues. Germline values: CDR1 LNHDA, CDR2 SQIVND (reference sequence). With V trimmed by 1 base and J by 4 bases, 5 bases remained unmatched.